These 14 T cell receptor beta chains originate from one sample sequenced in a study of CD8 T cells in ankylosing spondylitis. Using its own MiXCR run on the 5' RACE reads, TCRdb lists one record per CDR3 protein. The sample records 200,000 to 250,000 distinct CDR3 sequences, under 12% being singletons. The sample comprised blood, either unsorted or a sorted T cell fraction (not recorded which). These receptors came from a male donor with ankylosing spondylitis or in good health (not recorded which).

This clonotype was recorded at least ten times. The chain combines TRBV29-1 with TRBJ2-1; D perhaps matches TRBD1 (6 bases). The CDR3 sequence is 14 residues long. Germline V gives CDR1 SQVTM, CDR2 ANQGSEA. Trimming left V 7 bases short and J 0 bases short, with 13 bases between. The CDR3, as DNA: TGCAGCGCCAACCAGGGGATCTCCTACAATGAGCAGTTCTTC. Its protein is CSANQGISYNEQFF.

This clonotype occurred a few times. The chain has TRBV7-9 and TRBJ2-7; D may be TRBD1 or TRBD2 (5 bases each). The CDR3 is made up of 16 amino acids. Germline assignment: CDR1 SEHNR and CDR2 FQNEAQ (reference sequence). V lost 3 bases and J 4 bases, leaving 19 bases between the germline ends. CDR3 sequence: CASSFHRLGTSYEQYF. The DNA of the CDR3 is TGTGCCAGCAGCTTCCACAGGCTAGGGACGTCGTACGAGCAGTACTTC. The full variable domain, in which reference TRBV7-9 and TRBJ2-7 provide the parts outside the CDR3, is DTGVSQNPRHKITKRGQNVTFRCDPISEHNRLYWYRQTLGQGPEFLTYFQNEAQLEKSRLLSDRFSAERPKGSFSTLEIQRTEQGDSAMYLCASSFHRLGTSYEQYFGPGTRLTVT.

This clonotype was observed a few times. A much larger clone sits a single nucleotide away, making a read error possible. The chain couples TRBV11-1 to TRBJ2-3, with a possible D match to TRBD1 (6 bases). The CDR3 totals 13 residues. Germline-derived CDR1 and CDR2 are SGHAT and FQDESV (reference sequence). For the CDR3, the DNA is TGTACCAGCACCGGGCCAGGGGTGGATACGCAGTATTTT. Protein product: CTSTGPGVDTQYF.

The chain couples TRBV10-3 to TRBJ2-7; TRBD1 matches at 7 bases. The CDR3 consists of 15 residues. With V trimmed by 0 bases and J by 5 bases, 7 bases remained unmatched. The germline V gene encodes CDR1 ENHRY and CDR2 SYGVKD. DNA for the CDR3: TGTGCCATCAGTGAGTCGAAGGGGGCGCCTCACGAGCAGTACTTC. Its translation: CAISESKGAPHEQYF.

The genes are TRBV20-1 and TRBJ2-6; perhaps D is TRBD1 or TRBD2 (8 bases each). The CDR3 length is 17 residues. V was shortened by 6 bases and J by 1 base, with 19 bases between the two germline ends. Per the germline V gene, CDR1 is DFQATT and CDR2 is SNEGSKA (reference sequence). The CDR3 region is CSAGDSGTGSGANVLTF. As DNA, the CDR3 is TGCAGTGCCGGTGATAGCGGGACAGGATCTGGGGCCAACGTCCTGACTTTC.

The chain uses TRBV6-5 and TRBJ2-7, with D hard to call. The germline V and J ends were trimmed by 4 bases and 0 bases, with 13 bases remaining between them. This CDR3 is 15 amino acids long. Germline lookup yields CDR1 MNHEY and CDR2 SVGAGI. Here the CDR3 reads CASSFLPQTSYEQYF. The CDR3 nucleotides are TGTGCCAGCAGTTTCCTCCCTCAGACCTCCTACGAGCAGTACTTC.

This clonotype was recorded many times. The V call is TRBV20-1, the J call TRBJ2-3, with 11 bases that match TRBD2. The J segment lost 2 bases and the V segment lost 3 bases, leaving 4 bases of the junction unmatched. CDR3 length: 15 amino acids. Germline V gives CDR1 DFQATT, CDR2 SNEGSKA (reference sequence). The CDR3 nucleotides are TGCAGTGCTAGGTGGACTAGCGGGTCCACAGATACGCAGTATTTT. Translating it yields CSARWTSGSTDTQYF.

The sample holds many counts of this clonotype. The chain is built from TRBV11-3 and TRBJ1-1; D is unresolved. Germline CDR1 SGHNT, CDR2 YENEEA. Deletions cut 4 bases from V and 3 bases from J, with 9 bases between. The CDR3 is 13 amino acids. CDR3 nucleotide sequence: TGTGCCAGCAGCTCCGGGGTCCACACTGAAGCTTTCTTT. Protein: CASSSGVHTEAFF. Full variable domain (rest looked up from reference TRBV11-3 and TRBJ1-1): EAGVVQSPRYKIIEKKQPVAFWCNPISGHNTLYWYLQNLGQGPELLIRYENEEAVDDSQLPKDRFSAERLKGVDSTLKIQPAELGDSAVYLCASSSGVHTEAFFGQGTRLTVV.

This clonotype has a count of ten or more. The DNA for the CDR3 is TGCAGCGTTATGAGGGGGACTAGCGCCTACAATGAGCAGTTCTTC. As protein: CSVMRGTSAYNEQFF. The rearrangement joins TRBV29-1 to TRBJ2-1, with 10 bases aligning to TRBD2. From germline, CDR1 is SQVTM and CDR2 ANQGSEA. V lost 5 bases, J lost 2 bases, and 6 bases stayed unmatched. The CDR3 has 15 residues.

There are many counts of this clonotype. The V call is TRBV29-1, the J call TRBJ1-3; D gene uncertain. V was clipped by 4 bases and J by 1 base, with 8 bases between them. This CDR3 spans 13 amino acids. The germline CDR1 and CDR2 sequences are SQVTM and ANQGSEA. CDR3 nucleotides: TGCAGCGTTGCAATGAGGTCTGGAAACACCATATATTTT. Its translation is CSVAMRSGNTIYF.

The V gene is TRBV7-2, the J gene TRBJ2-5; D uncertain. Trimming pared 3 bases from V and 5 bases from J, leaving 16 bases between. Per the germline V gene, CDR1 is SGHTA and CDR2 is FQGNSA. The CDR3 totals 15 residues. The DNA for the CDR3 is TGTGCCAGCAGCTTCCCCGGAAAGGCTGTGGAGACCCAGTACTTC. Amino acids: CASSFPGKAVETQYF.

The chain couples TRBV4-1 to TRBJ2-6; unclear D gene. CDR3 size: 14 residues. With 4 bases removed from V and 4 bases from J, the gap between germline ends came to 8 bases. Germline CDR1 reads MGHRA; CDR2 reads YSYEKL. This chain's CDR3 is CASSLSWGANVLTF. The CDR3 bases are TGCGCCAGCAGCCTCTCATGGGGGGCCAACGTCCTGACTTTC.

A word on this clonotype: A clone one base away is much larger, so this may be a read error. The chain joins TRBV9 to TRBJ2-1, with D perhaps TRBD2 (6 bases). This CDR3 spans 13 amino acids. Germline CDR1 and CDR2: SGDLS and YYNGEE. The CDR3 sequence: CTSSVVRGNEQFF. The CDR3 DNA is TGTACCAGCAGCGTAGTCCGGGGGAATGAGCAGTTCTTC.

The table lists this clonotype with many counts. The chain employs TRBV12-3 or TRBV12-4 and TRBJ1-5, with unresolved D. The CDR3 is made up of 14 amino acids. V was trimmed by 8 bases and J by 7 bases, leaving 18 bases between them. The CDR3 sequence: CASSQKGPGQPQHF. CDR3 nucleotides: TGTGCCAGCTCTCAAAAAGGGCCGGGGCAGCCCCAGCATTTT.